The source of this T cell receptor (beta chain) is a study of blood T cells in healthy people across ages. Germline assignment: CDR1 SEHNR and CDR2 FQNEAQ (reference sequence). V lost 1 base and J lost 10, with 14 bases in between. CDR3 length: 15 amino acids. This clonotype was observed at least ten times. Together with a sample-barcoded 5' primer, a J-beta primer mix was included in a second PCR lasting about 6 to 11 cycles. MiXCR, run by TCRdb on the 5' RACE reads, gives a single entry per CDR3 protein. The sample lists 650,000 to 800,000 distinct CDR3 sequences; around 42% were seen once. Sequencing was carried out using blood. V gene TRBV7-9 combines with J gene TRBJ1-6; D ambiguous. The sequence came from a man aged 60 to 69 in good health. The CDR3 DNA is TGTGCCAGCAGCTTAGTGCTCGGGAAAGGGTCACCCCTCCACTTT. Its translation is CASSLVLGKGSPLHF.